This is a list of T cell receptor beta chains from one sample in a study of shared clonotypes between healthy human individuals. Profiled with immunoSEQ multiplex PCR; TCRdb holds only in-frame clones, not every one. The data show about 2.2 million clones, roughly 93% seen once. Sequences were obtained from naive CD8+ T cells from PBMCs. These receptors were obtained from a man younger than 35 in good health. Some clones in this sample may be carry-over from other donors' samples. The CDR3 runs from the conserved cysteine through the conserved F or W. A D gene is named only where the DNA matches it firmly. Expanded clones are given a class, and other clones once, few, many or no size at all.

v_call: TRBV28; d_call: TRBD1; j_call: TRBJ2-1; clone_size: -; cdr3_nt: TGTGCCAGCAGTTACTTCGGGACAGGGCATGAGCAGTTCTTC; cdr3_aa: CASSYFGTGHEQFF
v_call: TRBV6-5; d_call: -; j_call: TRBJ2-7; clone_size: -; cdr3_nt: TGTGCCAGCAGTTATACCGGGACTCACGAGCAGTACTTC; cdr3_aa: CASSYTGTHEQYF
v_call: TRBV10-3; d_call: TRBD1; j_call: TRBJ1-2; clone_size: -; cdr3_nt: TGTGCCATCAGGGACGGGACAGCGTATGGCTACACCTTC; cdr3_aa: CAIRDGTAYGYTF
v_call: TRBV4-1; d_call: -; j_call: TRBJ2-7; clone_size: -; cdr3_nt: TGCGCCAGCAGCCAAGGGGCCGGTCCCCCCTACGAGCAGTACTTC; cdr3_aa: CASSQGAGPPYEQYF
v_call: TRBV29-1; d_call: TRBD2; j_call: TRBJ2-1; clone_size: -; cdr3_nt: TGCAGCGTTGTGGGCGGGAGCCTCTATGAGCAGTTCTTC; cdr3_aa: CSVVGGSLYEQFF
v_call: TRBV5-1; d_call: TRBD2; j_call: TRBJ2-7; clone_size: -; cdr3_nt: TGCGCCAGCAGCTTCCAACTAGCGGGAGGGGTCTACGAGCAGTACTTC; cdr3_aa: CASSFQLAGGVYEQYF
v_call: TRBV10-3; d_call: TRBD2; j_call: TRBJ2-1; clone_size: -; cdr3_nt: TGTGCCATCAGTGACGAACTAGCGGAATATTACAATGAGCAGTTCTTC; cdr3_aa: CAISDELAEYYNEQFF
v_call: TRBV11-2; d_call: -; j_call: TRBJ2-7; clone_size: -; cdr3_nt: TGTGCCAGCAGCTTAGGGCACAACTACGAGCAGTACTTC; cdr3_aa: CASSLGHNYEQYF
v_call: TRBV28; d_call: -; j_call: TRBJ2-7; clone_size: once; cdr3_nt: TGTGCCAGCAGTTTACACAGGGCTCGCTACGAGCAGTACTTC; cdr3_aa: CASSLHRARYEQYF
v_call: TRBV7-3; d_call: TRBD2; j_call: TRBJ2-1; clone_size: once; cdr3_nt: TGTGCCAGCAGCTTAAATTTAGCGGGAGACCATGAGCAGTTCTTC; cdr3_aa: CASSLNLAGDHEQFF
v_call: TRBV5-1; d_call: -; j_call: TRBJ2-1; clone_size: -; cdr3_nt: TGCGCCAGCAGCTTGGTGGGAGGATTATACAATGAGCAGTTCTTC; cdr3_aa: CASSLVGGLYNEQFF
v_call: TRBV9; d_call: -; j_call: TRBJ2-7; clone_size: -; cdr3_nt: TGTGCCAGCAGCGTAGGTGGCAGCAACTACGAGCAGTACTTC; cdr3_aa: CASSVGGSNYEQYF
v_call: TRBV7-9; d_call: -; j_call: TRBJ2-7; clone_size: -; cdr3_nt: TGTGCCAGCACCGTACCCGCGGCCAACGAGCAGTACTTC; cdr3_aa: CASTVPAANEQYF
v_call: TRBV7-2; d_call: TRBD2; j_call: TRBJ2-3; clone_size: -; cdr3_nt: TGTGCCAGCAGCTTCGCGGGAGGGCCGGATACGCAGTATTTT; cdr3_aa: CASSFAGGPDTQYF
v_call: TRBV5-6; d_call: -; j_call: TRBJ1-4; clone_size: -; cdr3_nt: TGTGCCAGCAGCTCGGGGTGGGAAGAAAAACTGTTTTTT; cdr3_aa: CASSSGWEEKLFF